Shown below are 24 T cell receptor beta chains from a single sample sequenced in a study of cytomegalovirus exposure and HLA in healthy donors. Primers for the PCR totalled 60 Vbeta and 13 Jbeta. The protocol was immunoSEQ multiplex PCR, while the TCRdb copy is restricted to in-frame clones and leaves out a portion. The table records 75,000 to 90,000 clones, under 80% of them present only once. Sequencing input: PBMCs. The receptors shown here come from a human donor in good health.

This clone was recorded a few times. CDR3 sequence (DNA): TGTGCCAGCAGTCAGGGACAGAAGAACACTGAAGCTTTCTTT. Protein product: CASSQGQKNTEAFF. This chain connects TRBV7-9 to TRBJ1-1; 7 bases agree with TRBD1. The germline V gene has CDR1 SEHNR and CDR2 FQNEAQ (reference sequence). V trimming: 6 bases; J trimming: 1 base; junction bases outside the gene matches: 5. The CDR3 totals 14 residues.

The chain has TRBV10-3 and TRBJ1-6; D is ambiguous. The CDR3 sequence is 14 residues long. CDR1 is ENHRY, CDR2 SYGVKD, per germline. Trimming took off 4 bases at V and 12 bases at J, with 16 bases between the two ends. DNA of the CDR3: TGTGCCATCAGTGTCGGAGAATCTTTGGAACCCCTCCACTTT. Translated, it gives CAISVGESLEPLHF.

CDR3 sequence: CASSPQGFPGNTIYF. CDR3 DNA: TGTGCCAGCAGTCCTCAGGGTTTCCCTGGAAACACCATATATTTT. The rearrangement joins TRBV2 to TRBJ1-3; TRBD1 is a possible D gene (5 bases). This CDR3 comprises 15 residues. Germline loops: CDR1 SNHLY, CDR2 FYNNEI. The V gene lost 5 bases and the J gene lost 2 bases, with 13 bases spanning the gap.

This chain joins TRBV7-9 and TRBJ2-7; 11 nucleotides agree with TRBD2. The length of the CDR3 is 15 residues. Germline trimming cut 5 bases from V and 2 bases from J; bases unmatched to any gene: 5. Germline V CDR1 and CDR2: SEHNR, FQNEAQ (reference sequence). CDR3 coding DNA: TGTGCCAGCAGCCCCTTGACTAGCGGGGCCTACGAGCAGTACTTC. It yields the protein CASSPLTSGAYEQYF.

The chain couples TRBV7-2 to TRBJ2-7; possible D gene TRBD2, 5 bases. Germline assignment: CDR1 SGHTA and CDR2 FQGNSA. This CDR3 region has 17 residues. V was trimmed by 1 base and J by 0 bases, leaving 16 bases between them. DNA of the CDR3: TGTGCCAGCAGCTTAGACTTCATTCTCCGGGACTCCTACGAGCAGTACTTC. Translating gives CASSLDFILRDSYEQYF.

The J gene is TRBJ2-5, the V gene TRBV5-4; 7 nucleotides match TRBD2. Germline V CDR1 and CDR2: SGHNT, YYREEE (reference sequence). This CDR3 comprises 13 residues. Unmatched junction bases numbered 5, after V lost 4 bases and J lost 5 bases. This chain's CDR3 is CASSSGVRETQYF. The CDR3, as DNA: TGTGCCAGCAGCAGCGGGGTCAGGGAGACCCAGTACTTC.

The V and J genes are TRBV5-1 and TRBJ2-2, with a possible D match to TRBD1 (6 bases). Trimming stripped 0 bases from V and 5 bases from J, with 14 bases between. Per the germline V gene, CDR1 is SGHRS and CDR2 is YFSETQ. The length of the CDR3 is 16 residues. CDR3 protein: CASSLVPPGDTGELFF. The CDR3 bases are TGCGCCAGCAGCTTGGTCCCACCAGGGGATACCGGGGAGCTGTTTTTT.

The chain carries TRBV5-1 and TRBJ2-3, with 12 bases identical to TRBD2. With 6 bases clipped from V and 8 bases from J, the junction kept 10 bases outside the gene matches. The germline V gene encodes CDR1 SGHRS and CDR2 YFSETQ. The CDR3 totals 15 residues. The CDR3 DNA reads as TGCGCCAGCAAACCGTCTAGCGGGGGGGCGAGTACGCAGTATTTT. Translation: CASKPSSGGASTQYF. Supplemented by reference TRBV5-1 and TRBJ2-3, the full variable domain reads KAGVTQTPRYLIKTRGQQVTLSCSPISGHRSVSWYQQTPGQGLQFLFEYFSETQRNKGNFPGRFSGRQFSNSRSEMNVSTLELGDSALYLCASKPSSGGASTQYFGPGTRLTVL.

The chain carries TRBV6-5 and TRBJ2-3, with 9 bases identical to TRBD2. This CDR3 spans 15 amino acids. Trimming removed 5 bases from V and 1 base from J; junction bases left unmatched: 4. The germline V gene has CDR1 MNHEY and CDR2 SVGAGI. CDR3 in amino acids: CASSPLAGGTDTQYF. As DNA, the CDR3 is TGTGCCAGCAGTCCGTTAGCGGGGGGCACAGATACGCAGTATTTT.

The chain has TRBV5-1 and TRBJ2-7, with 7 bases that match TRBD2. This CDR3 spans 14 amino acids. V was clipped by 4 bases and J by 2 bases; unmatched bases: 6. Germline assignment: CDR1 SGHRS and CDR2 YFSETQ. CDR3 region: CASSHGLAAYEQYF. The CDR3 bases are TGCGCCAGCAGCCATGGGCTAGCGGCCTACGAGCAGTACTTC. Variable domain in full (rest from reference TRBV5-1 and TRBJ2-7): KAGVTQTPRYLIKTRGQQVTLSCSPISGHRSVSWYQQTPGQGLQFLFEYFSETQRNKGNFPGRFSGRQFSNSRSEMNVSTLELGDSALYLCASSHGLAAYEQYFGPGTRLTVT.

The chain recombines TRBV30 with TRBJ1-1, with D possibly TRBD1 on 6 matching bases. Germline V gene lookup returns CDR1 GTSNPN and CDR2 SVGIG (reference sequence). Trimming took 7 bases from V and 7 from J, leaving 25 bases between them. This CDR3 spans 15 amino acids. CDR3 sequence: CAFSDRARGFSEAFF. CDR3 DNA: TGTGCCTTCTCAGACCGGGCCAGGGGATTTAGTGAAGCTTTCTTT.

CDR3 DNA: TGTGCCAGCAGCGCAAGCAGGGGAAGCACTGAAGCTTTCTTT. Protein sequence: CASSASRGSTEAFF. V usage is TRBV7-9 and J usage is TRBJ1-1; D might be TRBD1 (6 bases). From germline, CDR1 is SEHNR and CDR2 FQNEAQ (reference sequence). The CDR3 extends over 14 amino acids. Trimming took 5 bases from V and 4 from J, leaving 14 bases between them.

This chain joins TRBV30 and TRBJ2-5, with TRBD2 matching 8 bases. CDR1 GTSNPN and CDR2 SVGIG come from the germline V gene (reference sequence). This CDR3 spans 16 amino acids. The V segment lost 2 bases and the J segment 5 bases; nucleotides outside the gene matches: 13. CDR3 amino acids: CAWSPSPRGGRETQYF. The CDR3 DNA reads TGTGCCTGGAGTCCCTCCCCCCGGGGGGGCCGGGAGACCCAGTACTTC.

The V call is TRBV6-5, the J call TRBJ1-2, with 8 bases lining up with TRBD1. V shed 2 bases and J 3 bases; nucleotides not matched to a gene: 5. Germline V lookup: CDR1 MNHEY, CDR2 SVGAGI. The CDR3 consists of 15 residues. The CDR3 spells CASSYAGQGHYGYTF. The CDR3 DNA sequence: TGTGCCAGCAGTTACGCCGGACAGGGTCACTATGGCTACACCTTC.

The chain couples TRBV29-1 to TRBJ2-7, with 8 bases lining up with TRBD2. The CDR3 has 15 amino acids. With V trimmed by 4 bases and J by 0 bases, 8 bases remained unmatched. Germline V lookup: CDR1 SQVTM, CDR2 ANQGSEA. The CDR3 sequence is CSVAGGGRISYEQYF. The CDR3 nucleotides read TGCAGCGTTGCGGGAGGGGGGCGAATCTCCTACGAGCAGTACTTC.

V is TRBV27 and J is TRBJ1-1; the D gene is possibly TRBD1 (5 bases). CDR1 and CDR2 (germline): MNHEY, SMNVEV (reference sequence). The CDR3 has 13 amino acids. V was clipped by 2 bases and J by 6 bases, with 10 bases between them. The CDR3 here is CASSLRGSAEAFF. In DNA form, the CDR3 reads TGTGCCAGCAGTTTAAGGGGAAGCGCTGAAGCTTTCTTT.

CDR3 nucleotide sequence: TGTGCCAGCAGCGACCAGGGGTCCGCTAATGAAAAACTGTTTTTT. Translation gives CASSDQGSANEKLFF. V gene TRBV13 combines with J gene TRBJ1-4; tentatively, D is TRBD1 (6 bases). V was shortened by 5 bases and J by 3 bases, with 13 bases between the two germline ends. CDR3 length: 15 residues. The germline V gene encodes CDR1 PRHDT and CDR2 FYEKMQ (reference sequence).

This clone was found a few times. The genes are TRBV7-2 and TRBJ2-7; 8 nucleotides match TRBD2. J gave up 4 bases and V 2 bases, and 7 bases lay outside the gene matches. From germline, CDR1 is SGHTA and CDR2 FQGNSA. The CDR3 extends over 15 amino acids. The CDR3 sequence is CASSLRGGNSYEQYF. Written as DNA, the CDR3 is TGTGCCAGCAGCTTACGGGGGGGAAACTCTTACGAGCAGTACTTC.

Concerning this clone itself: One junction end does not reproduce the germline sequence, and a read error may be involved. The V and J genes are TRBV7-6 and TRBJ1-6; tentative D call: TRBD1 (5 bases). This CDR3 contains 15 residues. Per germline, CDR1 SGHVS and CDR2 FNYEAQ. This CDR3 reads CASSLGAQGESPLNF. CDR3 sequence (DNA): TGTGCCAGCAGCTTAGGGGCTCAGGGTGAATCACCCCTCAACTTT.

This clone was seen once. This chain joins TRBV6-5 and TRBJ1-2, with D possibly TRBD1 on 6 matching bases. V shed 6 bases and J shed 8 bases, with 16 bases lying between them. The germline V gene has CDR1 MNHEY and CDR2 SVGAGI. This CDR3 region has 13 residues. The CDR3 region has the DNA TGTGCCAGCAGCCCACGGGGACACCAAGGCTACACCTTC. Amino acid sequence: CASSPRGHQGYTF.

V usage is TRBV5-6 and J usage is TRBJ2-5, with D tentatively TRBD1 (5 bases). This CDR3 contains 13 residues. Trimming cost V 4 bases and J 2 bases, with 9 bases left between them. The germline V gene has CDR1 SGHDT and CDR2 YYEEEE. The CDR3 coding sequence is TGTGCCAGCAGCCCCACAGGTCAAGAGACCCAGTACTTC. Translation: CASSPTGQETQYF.

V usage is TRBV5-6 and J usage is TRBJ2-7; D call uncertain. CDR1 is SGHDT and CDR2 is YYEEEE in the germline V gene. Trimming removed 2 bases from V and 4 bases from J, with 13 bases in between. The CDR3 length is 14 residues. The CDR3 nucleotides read TGTGCCAGCAGCTTCGAAGAGGCTCCGTACGAGCAGTACTTC. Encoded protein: CASSFEEAPYEQYF.

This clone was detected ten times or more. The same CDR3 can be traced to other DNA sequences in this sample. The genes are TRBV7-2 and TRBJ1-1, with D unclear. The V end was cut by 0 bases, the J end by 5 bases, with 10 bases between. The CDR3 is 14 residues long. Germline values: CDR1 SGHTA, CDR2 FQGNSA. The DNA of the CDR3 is TGTGCCAGCAGCTTAGCGCGCGGAAAGACTGAAGCTTTCTTT. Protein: CASSLARGKTEAFF.

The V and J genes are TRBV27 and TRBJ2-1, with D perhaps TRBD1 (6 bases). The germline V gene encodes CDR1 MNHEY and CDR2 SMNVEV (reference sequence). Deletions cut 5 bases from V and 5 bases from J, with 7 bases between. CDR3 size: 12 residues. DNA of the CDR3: TGTGCCAGCAGTAGGGGGAACAATGAGCAGTTCTTC. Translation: CASSRGNNEQFF.